Presented here are 30 T cell receptor beta chains from one specimen sequenced in a study of Ad26.COV2.S vaccination and SARS-CoV-2 variants. Specified treatment: some 19 received Ad26.COV2.S at low or high dose, single or two shots; 5 received placebo; per-sample allocation not given. The study sampled participants on day 63 after the first vaccine or placebo injection. This table comes from immunoSEQ multiplex PCR, and its TCRdb copy is limited to in-frame clones, with some not included. The sample lists around 250,000 clones, around 85% seen once, with just under 3% in the top ten. The source material was peripheral blood, sampled in a trial of Ad26.COV2.S vaccine versus placebo. The source of these receptors is a person between 18 and 60 years old who received the Ad26.COV2.S COVID-19 vaccine or a placebo.

The rearrangement uses TRBV27 and TRBJ1-1, with D possibly TRBD1 on 5 matching bases. This CDR3 region has 12 residues. The germline V and J ends were trimmed by 8 bases and 4 bases, with 11 bases remaining between them. Germline V lookup: CDR1 MNHEY, CDR2 SMNVEV (reference sequence). DNA of the CDR3: TGTGCCAGCCGCGGGACTTTCACTGAAGCTTTCTTT. Protein product: CASRGTFTEAFF.

The chain employs TRBV6-5 and TRBJ1-1; D not resolved. The V gene lost 2 bases and the J gene lost 11 bases, with 9 bases spanning the gap. Per the germline V gene, CDR1 is MNHEY and CDR2 is SVGAGI. The CDR3 consists of 11 residues. The DNA of the CDR3 is TGTGCCAGCAGTTACCCGCCAGTGGCTTTCTTT. This sequence encodes CASSYPPVAFF.

The gene calls are TRBV19 and TRBJ2-7; 7 bases agree with TRBD1. The CDR3 loop spans 13 amino acids. The trim removed 4 bases at V and 2 bases at J, leaving 2 bases unmatched. Germline CDR1 is LNHDA and CDR2 is SQIVND (reference sequence). The CDR3 protein is CASSKTGTYEQYV. CDR3 bases: TGTGCCAGTAGTAAGACAGGGACCTACGAGCAGTACGTC.

The chain is built from TRBV10-2 and TRBJ1-1, with D uncertain. The CDR3 extends over 13 amino acids. The V end was cut by 6 bases, the J end by 7 bases, with 15 bases between. CDR1 WSHSY and CDR2 SAAADI come from the germline V gene. CDR3 loop: CASRYASKLEAFF. CDR3 coding DNA: TGCGCCAGCAGGTACGCGTCGAAACTTGAAGCTTTCTTT.

This chain links TRBV7-2 with TRBJ1-1; weak D call: TRBD1 (6 bases). Trimming took 1 base from V and 5 from J, leaving 11 bases between them. The CDR3 spans 14 residues. The germline V gene encodes CDR1 SGHTA and CDR2 FQGNSA. This chain's CDR3 is CASSLVARGTEAFF. The CDR3 bases are TGTGCCAGCAGCTTAGTAGCCAGGGGAACTGAAGCTTTCTTT.

V and J are TRBV18 and TRBJ2-2; tentatively, D is TRBD1 (5 bases). Germline CDR1 and CDR2: KGHSH and LQKENI. This CDR3 contains 15 residues. Trimming shortened V by 0 bases and J by 2 bases, and 7 bases separated the two germline ends. The CDR3 sequence: CASSPPGPNTGELFF. The CDR3 DNA sequence: TGTGCCAGCTCACCACCGGGGCCTAACACCGGGGAGCTGTTTTTT.

V usage is TRBV3-1 (or the pseudogene TRBV3-2) and J usage is TRBJ2-1; possibly TRBD2 for D (5 bases). V lost 6 bases and J 9 bases, leaving 12 bases between the germline ends. The CDR3 consists of 12 residues. In germline, CDR1 is LGHDT, CDR2 YNNKEL (reference sequence). DNA for the CDR3: TGTGCCAGCAGGTTAGGTGGAGGTGAGCAGTTCTTC. Its protein is CASRLGGGEQFF.

CDR3 sequence reads: CASSIDLLAKNIQYF. The CDR3 bases are TGTGCCAGCAGCATAGATCTCCTAGCCAAAAACATTCAGTACTTC. V gene TRBV7-9 combines with J gene TRBJ2-4; D gene ambiguous. Germline V gene sequence: CDR1 SEHNR, CDR2 FQNEAQ (reference sequence). V dropped 5 bases and J dropped 0 bases, with 11 bases sitting between them. There are 15 residues in the CDR3.

V gene TRBV7-2 combines with J gene TRBJ2-7, with D unresolved. Germline V gives CDR1 SGHTA, CDR2 FQGNSA. This CDR3 contains 14 residues. V lost 0 bases and J lost 4, with 10 bases in between. Here the CDR3 DNA reads TGTGCCAGCAGCTTAGCGGCAGGCAGGTACGAGCAGTACGTC. Translating it yields CASSLAAGRYEQYV.

The chain uses TRBV29-1 and TRBJ2-2; 11 nucleotides agree with TRBD1. V lost 8 bases, J lost 7 bases, and 9 bases stayed unmatched. The CDR3 runs to 14 residues. Per the germline V gene, CDR1 is SQVTM and CDR2 is ANQGSEA. CDR3 residues: CSYTGTGGIGELFF. CDR3 in DNA: TGCAGCTACACCGGGACAGGGGGTATCGGGGAGCTGTTTTTT.

The chain links TRBV7-6 to TRBJ2-1; D might be TRBD2 (6 bases). CDR1 is SGHVS and CDR2 is FNYEAQ in the germline V gene. The V gene lost 7 bases and the J gene lost 0 bases, with 22 bases spanning the gap. This CDR3 region has 18 residues. The CDR3 sequence is CASTNSVGAGSSYNEQFF. In DNA, the CDR3 is TGTGCCAGCACCAATAGCGTAGGGGCGGGGAGCTCCTACAATGAGCAGTTCTTC.

The chain combines TRBV11-2 with TRBJ1-4, with a weak D call TRBD1 (6 bases). The CDR3 runs to 15 residues. Germline V lookup: CDR1 SGHAT, CDR2 FQNNGV. Trimming stripped 2 bases from V and 5 bases from J, with 12 bases between. Here the CDR3 DNA reads TGTGCCAGCAGCTTACTAGGGGGAAAGAATGAAAAACTGTTTTTT. Its translation: CASSLLGGKNEKLFF.

V and J are TRBV7-6 and TRBJ2-1; D uncertain. CDR1 and CDR2 from the germline V gene are SGHVS and FNYEAQ. The CDR3 length is 18 residues. The V gene lost 1 base and the J gene lost 0 bases, with 16 bases spanning the gap. The CDR3 sequence: CASSLEPLGQSSYNEQFF. CDR3 in DNA: TGTGCCAGCAGCTTAGAACCCCTGGGTCAGAGCTCCTACAATGAGCAGTTCTTC.

The chain combines TRBV6-5 with TRBJ1-1, with D tentatively TRBD1 (5 bases). The CDR3 length is 13 residues. Per germline, CDR1 MNHEY and CDR2 SVGAGI. Deletions cut 3 bases from V and 3 bases from J, with 8 bases between. CDR3 nucleotide sequence: TGTGCCAGCAGTTATTTAGGGGACACTGAAGCTTTCTTT. The encoded protein is CASSYLGDTEAFF.

The V and J genes are TRBV7-9 and TRBJ1-1; 7 bases map to TRBD1. The CDR3 sequence is 15 residues long. With 6 bases clipped from V and 5 bases from J, the junction kept 12 bases outside the gene matches. Germline assignment: CDR1 SEHNR and CDR2 FQNEAQ (reference sequence). CDR3 region: CASRPRDRVGTEAFF. The CDR3 DNA reads as TGTGCCAGCAGACCCCGTGACAGGGTCGGTACTGAAGCTTTCTTT.

The rearrangement joins TRBV7-2 to TRBJ2-2; 12 bases fit TRBD1. The V and J ends lost 3 bases and 4 bases, in that order; junction bases with no gene match: 12. Per germline, CDR1 SGHTA and CDR2 FQGNSA. The CDR3 runs to 19 residues. CDR3 nucleotides: TGTGCCAGCAGCTTCACCGGGACAGGGGGCGCGTGGTCCACCGGGGAGCTGTTTTTT. The encoded protein is CASSFTGTGGAWSTGELFF.

This chain uses TRBV3-1 (or the pseudogene TRBV3-2) with TRBJ1-4, with D hard to call. Trimming stripped 4 bases from V and 11 bases from J, with 23 bases between. Germline loops: CDR1 LGHDT, CDR2 YNNKEL (reference sequence). CDR3 length: 16 residues. The CDR3 nucleotides read TGTGCCAGCAGCCGAAGACGAGAGGTCACATCTCCTAAACTGTTTTTT. This encodes CASSRRREVTSPKLFF.

The gene calls are TRBV7-2 and TRBJ1-5, with D uncertain. Trimming left V 4 bases short and J 3 bases short, with 13 bases between. Germline V gene sequence: CDR1 SGHTA, CDR2 FQGNSA. The CDR3 loop spans 15 amino acids. This CDR3 reads CASSSELVFNQPQHF. The CDR3 nucleotides read TGTGCCAGCAGCTCTGAATTGGTATTCAATCAGCCCCAGCATTTT.

The chain is built from TRBV7-2 and TRBJ1-1; D gene uncertain. From germline, CDR1 is SGHTA and CDR2 FQGNSA. Trimming stripped 5 bases from V and 0 bases from J, with 13 bases between. The CDR3 consists of 15 residues. CDR3 loop: CASSPIWTVNTEAFF. Written as DNA, the CDR3 is TGTGCCAGCAGCCCAATCTGGACGGTGAACACTGAAGCTTTCTTT.

The chain is built from TRBV27 and TRBJ2-3; 12 nucleotides line up with TRBD2. Germline CDR1 and CDR2: MNHEY and SMNVEV (reference sequence). This CDR3 comprises 15 residues. The J segment lost 7 bases and the V segment lost 6 bases, leaving 8 bases of the junction unmatched. CDR3 residues: CASSRLAGAENTQYF. Written as DNA, the CDR3 is TGTGCCAGCAGCAGACTAGCGGGAGCGGAAAATACGCAGTATTTT.

V usage is TRBV4-2 and J usage is TRBJ2-3, with D perhaps matching TRBD2 (6 bases). The germline CDR1 and CDR2 sequences are LGHNA and YNFKEQ. The CDR3 sequence is 15 residues long. Trimming took 6 bases from V and 3 from J, leaving 16 bases between them. The CDR3 nucleotides are TGTGCCAGCAGTCTCAGATCGGGGGAAACAGATACGCAGTATTTT. It yields the protein CASSLRSGETDTQYF.

V usage is TRBV18 and J usage is TRBJ1-1, with unresolved D. This CDR3 spans 14 amino acids. V was trimmed by 5 bases and J by 1 base, leaving 11 bases between them. Germline assignment: CDR1 KGHSH and CDR2 LQKENI. The CDR3 region has the DNA TGTGCCAGCTCATCTCGACCGGGGAACACTGAAGCTTTCTTT. This codes for CASSSRPGNTEAFF.

The V call is TRBV19, the J call TRBJ2-4; D not resolved. This CDR3 comprises 21 residues. The germline V and J ends were trimmed by 4 bases and 0 bases, with 28 bases remaining between them. The V gene's germline CDR1 is LNHDA and CDR2 SQIVND (reference sequence). CDR3 sequence: CASSTGSPFNSKVLAKNIQYF. CDR3 DNA: TGTGCCAGTAGTACCGGATCCCCCTTTAACAGCAAAGTTCTAGCCAAAAACATTCAGTACTTC.

J is TRBJ1-2 and V is TRBV30; D is possibly TRBD1 (5 bases). V was cut by 1 base and J by 1 base, with 13 bases left in between. The CDR3 extends over 15 amino acids. From germline, CDR1 is GTSNPN and CDR2 SVGIG (reference sequence). For the CDR3, the DNA is TGTGCCTGGAGTGCCCCCGGGACTTTTAACTATGGCTACACCTTC. Amino acid sequence: CAWSAPGTFNYGYTF.

This chain uses TRBV7-2 with TRBJ2-1; D is undetermined. Germline CDR1 and CDR2: SGHTA and FQGNSA. CDR3 length equals 16 residues. Trimming left V 1 base short and J 4 bases short, with 14 bases between. Here the CDR3 DNA reads TGTGCCAGCAGCTTAGTTGTGGGGTCCCGTTACAATGAGCAGTTCTTC. It encodes CASSLVVGSRYNEQFF.

The V gene is TRBV14, the J gene TRBJ2-5; D remains unclear. V dropped 0 bases and J dropped 4 bases, with 24 bases sitting between them. The germline V gene has CDR1 SGHDN and CDR2 FVKESK. The CDR3 runs 19 residues. DNA of the CDR3: TGTGCCAGCAGCCAAGATTACACTGTCGGGTTATACGGTCGAGAGACCCAGTACTTC. Protein sequence: CASSQDYTVGLYGRETQYF.

This clone was recorded once. The V and J genes are TRBV4-2 and TRBJ2-1; weak D call: TRBD2 (6 bases). The length of the CDR3 is 15 residues. Germline V gene lookup returns CDR1 LGHNA and CDR2 YNFKEQ. Trimming removed 1 base at V and 8 bases at J, with 15 bases between. The CDR3 DNA reads TGTGCCAGCAGCCAAGGTACCTTGCGGGATGATGAGCAGTTCTTC. Its protein is CASSQGTLRDDEQFF.

This clone was found once. The chain couples TRBV11-2 to TRBJ2-1; D uncertain. Between the trimmed V and J ends, which lost 3 bases and 2 bases, there was a span of 5 bases. CDR3 length: 13 residues. Per germline, CDR1 SGHAT and CDR2 FQNNGV. Here the CDR3 DNA reads TGTGCCAGCAGCTTCAGACCCTACAATGAGCAGTTCTTC. As protein: CASSFRPYNEQFF.

CDR3: CASSLAGTGTSLGNEQFF. DNA for the CDR3: TGTGCCAGCAGCTTAGCCGGCACAGGGACTAGTTTGGGTAATGAGCAGTTCTTC. J is TRBJ2-1 and V is TRBV11-3; 8 bases are shared with TRBD2. Germline CDR1 SGHNT, CDR2 YENEEA. This CDR3 has 18 residues. The ends lost 1 base at V and 7 bases at J; junction bases unmatched: 15.

J is TRBJ2-3 and V is TRBV4-1, with TRBD2 matching over 9 bases. This CDR3 spans 18 amino acids. Germline CDR1 and CDR2: MGHRA and YSYEKL. Trimming cost V 0 bases and J 2 bases; bases outside gene matches: 9. CDR3 amino acids: CASSQDRQRGALTDTQYF. The CDR3 DNA is TGCGCCAGCAGCCAAGATCGCCAGCGGGGGGCCCTCACAGATACGCAGTATTTT.